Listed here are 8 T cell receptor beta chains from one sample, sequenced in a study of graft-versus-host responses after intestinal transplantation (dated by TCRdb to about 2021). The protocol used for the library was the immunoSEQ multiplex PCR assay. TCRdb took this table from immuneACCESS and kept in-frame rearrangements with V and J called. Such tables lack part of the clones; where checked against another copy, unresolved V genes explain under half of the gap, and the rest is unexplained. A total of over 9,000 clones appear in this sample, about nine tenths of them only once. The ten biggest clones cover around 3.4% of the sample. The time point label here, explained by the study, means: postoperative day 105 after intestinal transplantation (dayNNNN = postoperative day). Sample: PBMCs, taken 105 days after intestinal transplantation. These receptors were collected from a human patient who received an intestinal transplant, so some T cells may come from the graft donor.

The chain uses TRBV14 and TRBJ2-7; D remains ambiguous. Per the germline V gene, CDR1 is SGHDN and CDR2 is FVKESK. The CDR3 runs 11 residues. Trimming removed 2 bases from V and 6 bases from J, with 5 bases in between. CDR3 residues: CASSQYSEQYF. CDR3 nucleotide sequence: TGTGCCAGCAGCCAATACAGCGAGCAGTACTTC.

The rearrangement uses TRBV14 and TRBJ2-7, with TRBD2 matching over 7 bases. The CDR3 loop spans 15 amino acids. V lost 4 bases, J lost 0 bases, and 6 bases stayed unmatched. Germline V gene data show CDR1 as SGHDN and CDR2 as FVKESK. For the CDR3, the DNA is TGTGCCAGCAGCCCGACCTGGGGGGGCTCCTACGAGCAGTACTTC. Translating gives CASSPTWGGSYEQYF.

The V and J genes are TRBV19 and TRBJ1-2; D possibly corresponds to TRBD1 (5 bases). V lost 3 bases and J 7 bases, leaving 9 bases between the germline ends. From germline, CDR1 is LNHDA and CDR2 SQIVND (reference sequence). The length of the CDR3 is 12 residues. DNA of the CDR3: TGTGCCAGTAGTATGGGACGGTGTGGCTACACCTTC. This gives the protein CASSMGRCGYTF. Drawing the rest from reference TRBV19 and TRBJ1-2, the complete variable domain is DGGITQSPKYLFRKEGQNVTLSCEQNLNHDAMYWYRQDPGQGLRLIYYSQIVNDFQKGDIAEGYSVSREKKESFPLTVTSAQKNPTAFYLCASSMGRCGYTFGSGTRLTVV.

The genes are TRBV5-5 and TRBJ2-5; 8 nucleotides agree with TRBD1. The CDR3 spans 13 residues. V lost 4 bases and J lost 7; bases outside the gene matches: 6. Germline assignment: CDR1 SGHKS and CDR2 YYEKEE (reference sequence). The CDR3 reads CASSHRDRPTQYF. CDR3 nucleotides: TGTGCCAGCAGCCATAGGGACAGGCCGACCCAGTACTTC.

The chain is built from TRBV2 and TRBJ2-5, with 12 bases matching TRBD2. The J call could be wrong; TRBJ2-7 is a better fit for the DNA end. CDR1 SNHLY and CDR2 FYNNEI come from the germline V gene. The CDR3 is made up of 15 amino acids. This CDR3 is CASSPRTSGVYEQYF. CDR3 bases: TGTGCCAGCAGTCCAAGGACTAGCGGGGTCTACGAGCAGTACTTC.

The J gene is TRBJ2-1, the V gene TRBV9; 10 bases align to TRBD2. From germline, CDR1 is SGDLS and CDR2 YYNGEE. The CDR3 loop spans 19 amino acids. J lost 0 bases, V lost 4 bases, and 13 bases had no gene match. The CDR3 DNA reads TGTGCCAGCAGCCCCCCCGGGACTAGCGTTATACGCTCCTACAATGAGCAGTTCTTC. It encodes CASSPPGTSVIRSYNEQFF.

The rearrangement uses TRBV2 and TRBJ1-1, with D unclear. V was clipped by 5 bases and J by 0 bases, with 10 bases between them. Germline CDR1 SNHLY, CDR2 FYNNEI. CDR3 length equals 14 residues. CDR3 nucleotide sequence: TGTGCCAGCAGTAGGGAAGCCTTGAACACTGAAGCTTTCTTT. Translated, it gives CASSREALNTEAFF.

CDR3 bases: TGTGCCAGCAGTTACGGGTTGGGGGACATACAGGGCTACACCTTC. It encodes CASSYGLGDIQGYTF. The rearrangement joins TRBV6-5 to TRBJ1-2; maybe TRBD1 (6 bases). The CDR3 is 15 amino acids. V was shortened by 2 bases and J by 8 bases, with 18 bases between the two germline ends. Germline V gene sequence: CDR1 MNHEY, CDR2 SVGAGI.